These T cell receptor beta chains were read from a single sample in a study of metastatic and nonmetastatic thyroid tumors. TCRdb ran MiXCR on the PCR reads. This repertoire shows 72,000 or so clones, roughly 18% found once; its top ten account for over 10%. The specimen was blood. These receptors were collected from a female donor with papillary thyroid cancer or a benign thyroid nodule (not recorded which). Some clones in this sample may be carry-over from other donors' samples. Both conserved end residues are part of each CDR3. The order of the fields is CDR3 DNA, CDR3 protein, D gene, clone size, V gene, J gene. D genes are given only for firm matches. The size field is filled for only some rows; it gives once, few, many or a size class.

CDR3nt: TGTGCCAGCAGCCGGCGGGTGAGTGATGAGCAGTTCTTC; CDR3aa: CASSRRVSDEQFF; d_gene: -; abundance: few; v_gene: TRBV7-2; j_gene: TRBJ2-1
CDR3nt: TGTGCCAGCAGTGAATACAAGGGAAATGGCTACACCTTC; CDR3aa: CASSEYKGNGYTF; d_gene: -; abundance: many; v_gene: TRBV25-1; j_gene: TRBJ1-2
CDR3nt: TGTGCCTGGAGTATCGGACTAGGATTGTCCTACGAGCAGTACTTC; CDR3aa: CAWSIGLGLSYEQYF; d_gene: TRBD2; abundance: medium-sized; v_gene: TRBV30; j_gene: TRBJ2-7
CDR3nt: TGTGCCACCAGGACGGGACAGGGGACCTACGAGCAGTACTTC; CDR3aa: CATRTGQGTYEQYF; d_gene: TRBD1; abundance: -; v_gene: TRBV15; j_gene: TRBJ2-7
CDR3nt: TGTGCCTGGAGTGACGGGGACAGGGCCGTGGGGGGCTACACCTTC; CDR3aa: CAWSDGDRAVGGYTF; d_gene: TRBD1; abundance: many; v_gene: TRBV30; j_gene: TRBJ1-2
CDR3nt: TGTGCCAGCAGCCAACACAGGAACACCGGGGAGCTGTTTTTT; CDR3aa: CASSQHRNTGELFF; d_gene: -; abundance: few; v_gene: TRBV3-1; j_gene: TRBJ2-2
CDR3nt: TGTGCCAGCAGTGACTCTAGAATAGCGGGAGGGCCAGGGACAGATACGCAGTATTTT; CDR3aa: CASSDSRIAGGPGTDTQYF; d_gene: TRBD2; abundance: many; v_gene: TRBV6-4; j_gene: TRBJ2-3
CDR3nt: TGTGCCAGCAGTGGTTGGGGGGGGGGGAACTATGGCTACACCTTC; CDR3aa: CASSGWGGGNYGYTF; d_gene: -; abundance: many; v_gene: TRBV28; j_gene: TRBJ1-2
CDR3nt: TGTGCCAGCAGCCCGGGACAGCATTATGGCTACACCTTC; CDR3aa: CASSPGQHYGYTF; d_gene: TRBD1; abundance: few; v_gene: TRBV6-1; j_gene: TRBJ1-2
CDR3nt: TGTGCCAGCAGTTACAGGGGGTTCAATCAGCCCCAGCATTTT; CDR3aa: CASSYRGFNQPQHF; d_gene: -; abundance: -; v_gene: TRBV6-6; j_gene: TRBJ1-5
CDR3nt: TGTGCCAGTAGTATAGCCGCCGGAGGTCGTGGTGGCTACACCTTC; CDR3aa: CASSIAAGGRGGYTF; d_gene: -; abundance: many; v_gene: TRBV19; j_gene: TRBJ1-2
CDR3nt: TGTGCCAGCAGCCAGAAGGAGCTGTTTTTT; CDR3aa: CASSQKELFF; d_gene: -; abundance: many; v_gene: TRBV7-9; j_gene: TRBJ2-2
CDR3nt: TGTGCCAGCAGCAGACCGACAGGCGCTGAGACTGAAGCTTTCTTT; CDR3aa: CASSRPTGAETEAFF; d_gene: -; abundance: -; v_gene: TRBV11-2; j_gene: TRBJ1-1
CDR3nt: TGTGCCAGCAGTCCCTCCAGGGCTCCGAATCAGCCCCAGCATTTT; CDR3aa: CASSPSRAPNQPQHF; d_gene: -; abundance: few; v_gene: TRBV27; j_gene: TRBJ1-5
CDR3nt: TGTGCCAGCAGACGGACAGGCTTTGACACTGAAGCTTTCTTT; CDR3aa: CASRRTGFDTEAFF; d_gene: TRBD1; abundance: -; v_gene: TRBV12-3/TRBV12-4; j_gene: TRBJ1-1
CDR3nt: TGTGCCAGCAGCCGGGACTCCTCCTACGAGCAGTACTTC; CDR3aa: CASSRDSSYEQYF; d_gene: -; abundance: -; v_gene: TRBV11-2; j_gene: TRBJ2-7
CDR3nt: TGTGCCAGCAGCTTCCCCCGGGAGGAAGACTCTGGGGCCAACGTCCTGACTTTC; CDR3aa: CASSFPREEDSGANVLTF; d_gene: TRBD2; abundance: -; v_gene: TRBV11-1; j_gene: TRBJ2-6
CDR3nt: TGCAGTGCTAGAGATCTGAGCGGGGACTCAACCGCTGAAGCTTTCTTT; CDR3aa: CSARDLSGDSTAEAFF; d_gene: -; abundance: many; v_gene: TRBV20-1; j_gene: TRBJ1-1
CDR3nt: TGTGCCAGCAGTACCCGGGACAGGGTCAAAAACATTCAGTACTTC; CDR3aa: CASSTRDRVKNIQYF; d_gene: TRBD1; abundance: many; v_gene: TRBV6-1; j_gene: TRBJ2-4
CDR3nt: TGTGCCACCAGTGATATTAGCGGGAGAAGTACAGATACGCAGTATTTT; CDR3aa: CATSDISGRSTDTQYF; d_gene: TRBD2; abundance: few; v_gene: TRBV24-1; j_gene: TRBJ2-3
CDR3nt: TGTGCCAGCAGTTTATCCGGGACAGGGGTGGGGGAGACCCAGTACTTC; CDR3aa: CASSLSGTGVGETQYF; d_gene: TRBD1; abundance: many; v_gene: TRBV27; j_gene: TRBJ2-5
CDR3nt: TGTGCCTGGACAGTCTCTGGAAACACCATATATTTT; CDR3aa: CAWTVSGNTIYF; d_gene: -; abundance: -; v_gene: TRBV30; j_gene: TRBJ1-3
CDR3nt: TGTGCCAGCAAGGGGGGACAGGGGTTTCACGGCTACACCTTC; CDR3aa: CASKGGQGFHGYTF; d_gene: TRBD1; abundance: many; v_gene: TRBV6-1; j_gene: TRBJ1-2
CDR3nt: TGTGCCAGCCCCGCCCCAGCGGGAAGCACAGATACGCAGTATTTT; CDR3aa: CASPAPAGSTDTQYF; d_gene: TRBD2; abundance: many; v_gene: TRBV2; j_gene: TRBJ2-3
CDR3nt: TGTGCCACCAGCAGCGCCCCCACAGGGAATGGAGAGACCCAGTACTTC; CDR3aa: CATSSAPTGNGETQYF; d_gene: -; abundance: few; v_gene: TRBV15; j_gene: TRBJ2-5
CDR3nt: TGCAGTGCTAGAAGACCGGGAAGCCTCCTTACCTACGAGCAGTACTTC; CDR3aa: CSARRPGSLLTYEQYF; d_gene: -; abundance: -; v_gene: TRBV20-1; j_gene: TRBJ2-7
CDR3nt: TGTGCCAGTAGTATAGGGACGTCCGGGGAGCTGTTTTTT; CDR3aa: CASSIGTSGELFF; d_gene: -; abundance: -; v_gene: TRBV19; j_gene: TRBJ2-2
CDR3nt: TGTGCCTGGAGTGCAACAGGGGGCGCGAGCAATCAGCCCCAGCATTTT; CDR3aa: CAWSATGGASNQPQHF; d_gene: TRBD1; abundance: -; v_gene: TRBV30; j_gene: TRBJ1-5
CDR3nt: TGTGCCAGCAGCCAAGGACTTGACACAGATACGCAGTATTTT; CDR3aa: CASSQGLDTDTQYF; d_gene: -; abundance: many; v_gene: TRBV11-2; j_gene: TRBJ2-3
CDR3nt: TGTGCCAGCAGCTCGGGACTAGCGGGAGGGTACGAGCAGTACTTC; CDR3aa: CASSSGLAGGYEQYF; d_gene: TRBD2; abundance: many; v_gene: TRBV13; j_gene: TRBJ2-7
CDR3nt: TGCAGTGCTAGAGATCAAACCACGATAGTCAATGAGCAGTTCTTC; CDR3aa: CSARDQTTIVNEQFF; d_gene: -; abundance: -; v_gene: TRBV20-1; j_gene: TRBJ2-1
CDR3nt: TGTGCCTGGAAGGAGGCTAGCGGTACGAATGAGCAGTTCTTC; CDR3aa: CAWKEASGTNEQFF; d_gene: TRBD2; abundance: -; v_gene: TRBV30; j_gene: TRBJ2-1
CDR3nt: TGCGCCAGCAGTCTAGGGGGCACAGATACGCAGTATTTT; CDR3aa: CASSLGGTDTQYF; d_gene: -; abundance: many; v_gene: TRBV10-2; j_gene: TRBJ2-3
CDR3nt: TGCGCCAGCAATGGGCGCAACACAGATACGCAGTATTTT; CDR3aa: CASNGRNTDTQYF; d_gene: -; abundance: many; v_gene: TRBV5-1; j_gene: TRBJ2-3
CDR3nt: TGTGCCAGCAGCTTAGCGGGACTAGGAGTGTACGAGCAGTACTTC; CDR3aa: CASSLAGLGVYEQYF; d_gene: TRBD2; abundance: many; v_gene: TRBV7-2; j_gene: TRBJ2-7
CDR3nt: TGTGCCAGCTCACCCTCCAGTACATCGGGAAATGAGCAGTTCTTC; CDR3aa: CASSPSSTSGNEQFF; d_gene: -; abundance: many; v_gene: TRBV18; j_gene: TRBJ2-1
CDR3nt: TGTGCCAGCAGTGAAGCTCGTGCGCGGCGGGACTACAATGAGCAGTTCTTC; CDR3aa: CASSEARARRDYNEQFF; d_gene: -; abundance: few; v_gene: TRBV6-1; j_gene: TRBJ2-1
CDR3nt: TGTGCCAGCATCGGTCTGATCTCTGGGGCCAACGTCCTGACTTTC; CDR3aa: CASIGLISGANVLTF; d_gene: -; abundance: few; v_gene: TRBV27; j_gene: TRBJ2-6